The 19 T cell receptor beta chains given below trace back to one sample, sequenced in a study of human T cells and chemical hapten exposure. Each CDR3 protein is one row after TCRdb ran MiXCR on the RACE reads. The sample has 100,000 or so distinct CDR3 sequences; approximately 10% are singletons. Time point noted: patch test 2, 6 weeks after DPC sensitization. Treatment: therapeutic diphenylcyclopropenone sensitization with weekly scalp DPC. The sequencing here drew on whole blood, taken in connection with sensitization to the hapten diphenylcyclopropenone (DPC). The source is a middle-aged man with alopecia areata. Some clones in this sample may be carry-over from other donors' samples.

The rearrangement joins TRBV5-1 to TRBJ1-1; possibly TRBD1 for D (5 bases). Trimming took 5 bases from V and 5 from J, leaving 10 bases between them. Germline lookup yields CDR1 SGHRS and CDR2 YFSETQ. CDR3 size: 12 residues. DNA of the CDR3: TGCGCCAGCAGTCGAGGGGATACTGAAGCTTTCTTT. Translating gives CASSRGDTEAFF.

This clonotype was observed many times. This chain links TRBV28 with TRBJ1-5, with D hard to call. V was trimmed by 3 bases and J by 5 bases, leaving 11 bases between them. The V gene's germline CDR1 is MDHEN and CDR2 SYDVKM. The CDR3 loop spans 14 amino acids. This CDR3 reads CASSFRVLDQPQHF. The DNA for the CDR3 is TGTGCCAGCAGTTTTCGGGTTTTGGATCAGCCCCAGCATTTT.

V gene TRBV7-3 combines with J gene TRBJ2-3; possible D gene TRBD2, 5 bases. The ends were cut back, 1 base at V and 2 bases at J, with 10 bases in the middle. The CDR3 length is 15 residues. In germline, CDR1 is SGHTA, CDR2 FQGTGA. CDR3 amino acids: CASSLSRGDTDTQYF. The CDR3 bases are TGTGCCAGCAGCTTAAGTCGGGGTGACACAGATACGCAGTATTTT.

The gene calls are TRBV30 and TRBJ2-3; D gene uncertain. The germline V gene has CDR1 GTSNPN and CDR2 SVGIG (reference sequence). Trimming pared 5 bases from V and 0 bases from J, leaving 6 bases between. The CDR3 is 12 residues long. The CDR3 loop is CAWAYSTDTQYF. In DNA, the CDR3 is TGTGCCTGGGCGTATAGCACAGATACGCAGTATTTT.

This chain joins TRBV15 and TRBJ2-2; the D gene is possibly TRBD1 (6 bases). CDR3 length equals 16 residues. The germline gives CDR1 LNHNV, CDR2 YYDKDF (reference sequence). V lost 0 bases, J lost 4 bases, and 12 bases lay in between. DNA of the CDR3: TGTGCCACCAGCAGAGACGCCGGACAGCGCACCGGGGAGCTGTTTTTT. Its protein is CATSRDAGQRTGELFF.

This clonotype was counted between two and nine times. The J gene is TRBJ2-1, the V gene TRBV9; 10 bases agree with TRBD1. The CDR3 sequence is 15 residues long. With 0 bases clipped from V and 6 bases from J, the junction kept 3 bases outside the gene matches. The germline gives CDR1 SGDLS, CDR2 YYNGEE. CDR3: CASSVGQGAANEQFF. The CDR3 nucleotides are TGTGCCAGCAGCGTAGGACAGGGGGCAGCCAATGAGCAGTTCTTC.

Only a few counts were recorded for this clonotype. The chain uses TRBV12-3 or TRBV12-4 and TRBJ2-3; D gene unclear. V shed 5 bases and J shed 2 bases, with 8 bases lying between them. The CDR3 length is 13 residues. The CDR3 coding sequence is TGTGCCAGCAGTACGGATTTCACAGATACGCAGTATTTT. It is translated as CASSTDFTDTQYF.

The chain has TRBV6-5 and TRBJ2-6; possible D gene TRBD1, 7 bases. CDR1 is MNHEY and CDR2 is SVGAGI in the germline V gene. V dropped 7 bases and J dropped 0 bases, with 13 bases sitting between them. This CDR3 contains 16 residues. CDR3 region: CASTGGGVSGANVLTF. CDR3 nucleotides: TGTGCCAGCACAGGGGGAGGAGTCTCTGGGGCCAACGTCCTGACTTTC.

This clonotype was observed a handful of times. V gene TRBV28 combines with J gene TRBJ2-5, with 9 bases matching TRBD1. V was clipped by 5 bases and J by 11 bases; unmatched bases: 6. The CDR3 runs 12 residues. Germline-derived CDR1 and CDR2 are MDHEN and SYDVKM. The CDR3 DNA follows: TGTGCCAGCAGTACGGGACAGGGACAACAGTACTTC. Translation: CASSTGQGQQYF.

This clonotype has more than one count but fewer than ten. The chain recombines TRBV20-1 with TRBJ2-3; the D is unclear. V lost 1 base, J lost 1 base, and 12 bases lay in between. Germline V CDR1 and CDR2: DFQATT, SNEGSKA (reference sequence). The CDR3 has 15 residues. CDR3 in amino acids: CSARVVRPGTDTQYF. CDR3 DNA: TGCAGTGCTAGAGTGGTGCGCCCGGGCACAGATACGCAGTATTTT.

A note on this clonotype: It is likely a read error, because the conserved phenylalanine at the end of the CDR3 is missing. The V call is TRBV19, the J call TRBJ2-5; D unclear. The V gene lost 1 base and the J gene lost 2 bases, with 14 bases spanning the gap. This CDR3 region has 16 residues. Germline V gene lookup returns CDR1 LNHDA and CDR2 SQIVND (reference sequence). The CDR3: CASSIGALAVQETQYL. The CDR3 DNA reads TGTGCCAGTAGTATAGGGGCCTTGGCGGTGCAAGAGACCCAGTACCTC.

The chain is built from TRBV7-6 and TRBJ2-3; 7 nucleotides line up with TRBD2. CDR3 length: 16 residues. CDR1 and CDR2 from the germline V gene are SGHVS and FNYEAQ. V was clipped by 3 bases and J by 2 bases; unmatched bases: 8. In nucleotides, the CDR3 is TGTGCCAGCAGCTTGGGCGGAGCGGGACCCACAGATACGCAGTATTTT. This translates into CASSLGGAGPTDTQYF.

The rearrangement joins TRBV18 to TRBJ1-2; TRBD1 aligns across 10 bases. The junction had 5 bases not matched to a gene; V was cut back by 0 bases and J by 4 bases. Germline lookup yields CDR1 KGHSH and CDR2 LQKENI. The CDR3 length is 16 residues. CDR3 region: CASSPPGQGLVYGYTF. As DNA, the CDR3 is TGTGCCAGCTCACCACCGGGACAGGGGTTAGTCTATGGCTACACCTTC.

This clonotype was seen only a few times. The J gene is TRBJ1-2, the V gene TRBV7-9; D gene uncertain. V dropped 2 bases and J dropped 0 bases, with 16 bases sitting between them. The CDR3 runs 17 residues. From germline, CDR1 is SEHNR and CDR2 FQNEAQ (reference sequence). The CDR3 is CASSLRPAGETNYGYTF. CDR3 bases: TGTGCCAGCAGCTTAAGGCCCGCCGGTGAGACTAACTATGGCTACACCTTC. Full variable domain (remainder filled in from reference TRBV7-9 and TRBJ1-2): DTGVSQNPRHKITKRGQNVTFRCDPISEHNRLYWYRQTLGQGPEFLTYFQNEAQLEKSRLLSDRFSAERPKGSFSTLEIQRTEQGDSAMYLCASSLRPAGETNYGYTFGSGTRLTVV.

This rearrangement joins TRBV4-3 to TRBJ1-2; TRBD1 is a possible D gene (5 bases). Per germline, CDR1 LGHNA and CDR2 YSLEER. This CDR3 is 14 amino acids long. The ends were cut back, 0 bases at V and 1 base at J, with 6 bases in the middle. CDR3 loop: CASSQDGGNYGYTF. Written as DNA, the CDR3 is TGCGCCAGCAGCCAAGACGGGGGTAACTATGGCTACACCTTC.

The table lists this clonotype with a few counts. The chain has TRBV11-2 and TRBJ1-2; 8 bases align to TRBD1. Germline V lookup: CDR1 SGHAT, CDR2 FQNNGV. V was pared by 4 bases and J by 7 bases, with 2 bases of the junction left unmatched. CDR3 size: 12 residues. The CDR3 region has the DNA TGTGCCAGCAGCTCGGACAGGGTTGGCTACACCTTC. This sequence encodes CASSSDRVGYTF. Full variable domain (rest looked up from reference TRBV11-2 and TRBJ1-2): EAGVAQSPRYKIIEKRQSVAFWCNPISGHATLYWYQQILGQGPKLLIQFQNNGVVDDSQLPKDRFSAERLKGVDSTLKIQPAKLEDSAVYLCASSSDRVGYTFGSGTRLTVV.

The V call is TRBV11-2, the J call TRBJ2-3; D gene ambiguous. Germline V gene sequence: CDR1 SGHAT, CDR2 FQNNGV. The CDR3 consists of 15 residues. V shed 1 base and J shed 0 bases, with 8 bases lying between them. CDR3: CASSLGIVSTDTQYF. CDR3 DNA sequence: TGTGCCAGCAGCTTAGGTATAGTGAGCACAGATACGCAGTATTTT.

This clonotype has a handful of counts. The chain combines TRBV6-5 with TRBJ2-7; the D is unclear. CDR1 is MNHEY and CDR2 is SVGAGI in the germline V gene. This CDR3 comprises 14 residues. The ends were cut back, 2 bases at V and 3 bases at J, with 11 bases in the middle. This CDR3 is CASSYESASYEQYF. CDR3 in DNA: TGTGCCAGCAGTTACGAGTCAGCCAGCTACGAGCAGTACTTC.

This clonotype was counted between two and nine times. The chain links TRBV29-1 to TRBJ2-4; weak D call: TRBD1 (5 bases). The length of the CDR3 is 14 residues. CDR1 is SQVTM and CDR2 is ANQGSEA in the germline V gene. The ends were cut back, 5 bases at V and 0 bases at J, with 11 bases in the middle. This CDR3 reads CSVRQTLAKNIQYF. The CDR3 DNA reads TGCAGCGTTCGACAGACCCTAGCCAAAAACATTCAGTACTTC.